This is a list of T cell receptor beta chains from one sample in a study of cytomegalovirus exposure and HLA in healthy donors. Using immunoSEQ multiplex PCR, the repertoire was profiled, and TCRdb retains in-frame clones only, with some absent. This table holds some 150,000 clones, under 85% found once. Sequencing used PBMCs. All receptors derive from a woman aged 30 to 39 in good health and CMV-seronegative. Each CDR3 is given with its conserved first and last residue. D genes are given only for firm matches. Clone size is not always given. Where it is, it says once, few, many or a class for expanded clones.

j_call clone_size d_call v_call cdr3_nt cdr3_aa
TRBJ2-5 . . TRBV5-4 TGTGCCAGCAGCTTGAGGGACTCTACGGAGACCCAGTACTTC CASSLRDSTETQYF
TRBJ2-7 . . TRBV5-4 TGTGCCAGCAGCCCCCGGGAAGCTTACTACGAGCAGTACTTC CASSPREAYYEQYF
TRBJ2-5 . TRBD2 TRBV9 TGTGCCAGCAGCGTAGCGGGGCTAGCGGGAGGGGAGACCCAGTACTTC CASSVAGLAGGETQYF
TRBJ2-2 . . TRBV4-3 TGCGCCAGCAGCCAAGAGAGAACCGGGGAGCTGTTTTTT CASSQERTGELFF
TRBJ2-1 once . TRBV15 TGTGCCACCAGCAATCAGAGGGATGAGCAGTTCTTC CATSNQRDEQFF
TRBJ2-1 . . TRBV6-5 TGTGCCAGCAGTTACCGAGGTAGTAGCTCCTACAATGAGCAGTTCTTC CASSYRGSSSYNEQFF
TRBJ1-5 . . TRBV2 TGTGCCAGCAGTGAGGAGGGATCCTCTGGGCCCCAGCATTTT CASSEEGSSGPQHF
TRBJ1-1 . . TRBV5-6 TGTGCCAGCAGCTTGCTATCTTTGAGGGACACTGAAGCTTTCTTT CASSLLSLRDTEAFF
TRBJ1-2 . . TRBV28 TGTGCCAGCAGTTTCCTCGACGGGTATGGCTACCCCTTC CASSFLDGYGYPF
TRBJ1-1 . . TRBV18 TGTGCCAGCTCACTGGGGGGGGACGGAAACACTGAAGCTTTCTTT CASSLGGDGNTEAFF
TRBJ2-5 . TRBD2 TRBV9 TGTGCCAGCAGCTCTGGGACTAGCGCGCAAGAGACCCAGTACTTC CASSSGTSAQETQYF
TRBJ2-5 . . TRBV6-6 TGTGCCAGCAGTTACTCAACAAGAACCCTTGAGACCCAGTACTTC CASSYSTRTLETQYF
TRBJ2-7 . TRBD2 TRBV7-3 TGTGCCAGCAGCTTGGCTAGCGGGGCCTCCTACGAGCAGTACTTC CASSLASGASYEQYF
TRBJ2-3 . . TRBV29-1 TGCAGCGTTGGAACAGGGATTACAGATACGCAGTATTTT CSVGTGITDTQYF
TRBJ1-1 . . TRBV28 TGTGCCAGCAGTTTCACCGGACAAGCTAGGGTGACTGAAGCTTTCTTT CASSFTGQARVTEAFF
TRBJ1-2 once TRBD1 TRBV6-6 TGTGCCAGCAATCAGGGGGCAAGTGGTTTCTATGGCTACACCTTC CASNQGASGFYGYTF
TRBJ1-1 . . TRBV29-1 TGCAGCGTTGAAGTGAGTCCGAACACTGAAGCTTTCTTT CSVEVSPNTEAFF
TRBJ1-5 few . TRBV9 TGTGCCAGCAGCGCGGCGTTAGGGGGGGACCTCAATCAGCCCCAGCATTTT CASSAALGGDLNQPQHF
TRBJ2-3 once TRBD1 TRBV6-1 TGTGCCAGCAGTGAAGCGACAGGGATGTCAGATACGCAGTATTTT CASSEATGMSDTQYF
TRBJ2-7 . TRBD2 TRBV28 TGTGCCAGCACCCTAAGGCGGGGGGCGAGGGGGAACTACGAGCAGTACTTC CASTLRRGARGNYEQYF
TRBJ2-7 . . TRBV4-3 TGCGCCAGCAGCCAGTCGGTGGCAACCAGGCCCTACGAGCAGTACTTC CASSQSVATRPYEQYF
TRBJ2-1 . . TRBV11-1 TGTGCCAGCAGCTTAGTCGGCACTGGGACTCTCTACAATGAGCAGTTCTTC CASSLVGTGTLYNEQFF
TRBJ2-5 . TRBD2 TRBV7-3 TGTGCCAGCAGCACTAGCGGGGGTGGATTGGAGACCCAGTACTTC CASSTSGGGLETQYF
TRBJ1-5 . . TRBV23-1 TGCGCCAGCAGTCAAACGTGGGAGGGGTCGTGGTTGGGGAATCAAGACTATAGCAATCAGCCCCAGCATTTT CASSQTWEGSWLGNQDYSNQPQHF
TRBJ2-2 once TRBD2 TRBV11-3 TGTGCCAGCAGCTTTGATAGCGGGAGGGCCATCGGGGAGCTGTTTTTT CASSFDSGRAIGELFF
TRBJ1-4 . . TRBV19 TGTGCCAGTAGTATTGGGAGGGATAGTGAAAAACTGTTTTTT CASSIGRDSEKLFF
TRBJ2-5 . TRBD2 TRBV7-7 TGTGCTAGCAGCTTAGGACTAGCGGGGGGTGAGGCCCAGTACTTC CASSLGLAGGEAQYF
TRBJ1-6 . TRBD1 TRBV7-8 TGTGCCAGCGGCAAGACCGGGACAGGGGCTTCACCCCTCCACTTT CASGKTGTGASPLHF
TRBJ2-3 . . TRBV28 TGTGCCAGCCGTAATGCGGGGTCAGATACGCAGTATTTT CASRNAGSDTQYF
TRBJ2-7 . . TRBV11-2 TGTGCCAGCAGCCCCAATCCAGGTCCCCACGAGCAGTACTTC CASSPNPGPHEQYF
TRBJ2-7 . . TRBV27 TGTGCCACCGGGGCGGGGAGCTCCTACGAGCAGTACTTC CATGAGSSYEQYF
TRBJ2-2 . TRBD1 TRBV7-3 TGTGCCAGCAGCTTAGGAGCCAGGGGGCGCGGCGGGGAGCTGTTTTTT CASSLGARGRGGELFF
TRBJ1-4 . . TRBV19 TGTGCCAGTAGTCCCCGCAGGACAGTTACTAATGAAAAACTGTTTTTT CASSPRRTVTNEKLFF
TRBJ1-5 . TRBD1 TRBV10-3 TGTGCCATCAGTGAAGACAGGGTCGATCAGCCCCAGCATTTT CAISEDRVDQPQHF
TRBJ2-7 few . TRBV7-2 TGTGCCAGCAGCTTAGAAAGGACAGAGCTCTACGAGCAGTACTTC CASSLERTELYEQYF
TRBJ2-7 . . TRBV29-1 TGCAGCGTTGAGTCCGGGACATCCTACGAGCAGTACTTC CSVESGTSYEQYF
TRBJ1-2 . . TRBV2 TGTGCCAGCAGTGGCACCGGGTCTGCTGGGGCTGCCTATGGCTACACCTTC CASSGTGSAGAAYGYTF
TRBJ1-6 once . TRBV9 TGTGCCAGCAGCGTGGACAGTAATTCACCCCTCCACTTT CASSVDSNSPLHF
TRBJ2-5 . . TRBV4-2 TGTGCCAGCAGCCAAGATTTAACAGAAGAGACCCAGTACTTC CASSQDLTEETQYF
TRBJ2-3 . . TRBV10-3 TGTGCCATCTCCGGCACAGATACGCAGTATTTT CAISGTDTQYF
TRBJ1-6 . . TRBV29-1 TGCAGCGTCCAGGTGAATGACGGTTCACCCCTCCACTTT CSVQVNDGSPLHF
TRBJ2-1 few . TRBV6-5 TGTGCCAGCAGTTACTCGACAGGTTTCTACAATGAGCAGTTCTTC CASSYSTGFYNEQFF
TRBJ2-7 . . TRBV5-1 TGCGCCAGCACCCCCCAGGCAGGGCCTCTGATCTACGAGCAGTACTTC CASTPQAGPLIYEQYF
TRBJ1-4 . TRBD1 TRBV7-9 TGTGCCAGCAGACGGACAGGGGAAGGTGAAAAACTGTTTTTT CASRRTGEGEKLFF
TRBJ2-3 few . TRBV6-4 TGTGCCAGCAGTGACGGTGAAGCCACAGATACGCAGTATTTT CASSDGEATDTQYF
TRBJ2-1 . TRBD1 TRBV19 TGTGCCACCGGACAGGGGCTATACAATGAGCAGTTCTTC CATGQGLYNEQFF